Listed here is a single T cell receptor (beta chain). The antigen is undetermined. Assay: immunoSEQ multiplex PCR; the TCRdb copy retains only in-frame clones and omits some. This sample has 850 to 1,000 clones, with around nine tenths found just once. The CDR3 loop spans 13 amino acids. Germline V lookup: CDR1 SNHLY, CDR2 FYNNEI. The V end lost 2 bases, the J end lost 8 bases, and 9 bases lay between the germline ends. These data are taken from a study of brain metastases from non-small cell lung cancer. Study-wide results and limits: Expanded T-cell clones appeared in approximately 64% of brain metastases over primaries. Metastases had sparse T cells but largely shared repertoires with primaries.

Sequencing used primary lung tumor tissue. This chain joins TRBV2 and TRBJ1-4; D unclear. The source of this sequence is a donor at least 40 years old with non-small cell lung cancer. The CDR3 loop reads CASSERVTEKLFF. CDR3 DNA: TGTGCCAGCAGTGAAAGGGTTACCGAAAAACTGTTTTTT.